These 7 T cell receptor beta chains originate from one sample sequenced in a study of radiation and T cells in renal cell carcinoma. The time point denotes: blood 4 weeks post-SBRT, at nephrectomy. Treatment: 15 Gy SBRT to primary tumor, nephrectomy 4 weeks later. Only in-frame clones appear in the TCRdb table, and some are missing; sequencing was by immunoSEQ multiplex PCR. This table holds about 76,000 clones, 80% to 90% found once. Sequenced here: blood, sampled from a patient whose treatment included radiotherapy and nephrectomy. All receptors come from a woman in her seventies with renal cell carcinoma.

This chain links TRBV19 with TRBJ1-5, with TRBD1 matching 7 bases. Germline trimming cut 7 bases from V and 6 bases from J; bases unmatched to any gene: 6. CDR1 LNHDA and CDR2 SQIVND come from the germline V gene (reference sequence). This CDR3 comprises 13 residues. CDR3 loop: CASIGTVFQPQHF. In nucleotides, the CDR3 is TGTGCCAGTATAGGGACAGTATTTCAGCCCCAGCATTTT.

The J gene is TRBJ1-2, the V gene TRBV2; D gene unclear. The CDR3 is 14 residues long. Germline V lookup: CDR1 SNHLY, CDR2 FYNNEI. Trimming left V 4 bases short and J 3 bases short, with 12 bases between. DNA of the CDR3: TGTGCCAGCAGTGTAAGAGGGATCGACTATGGCTACACCTTC. As protein: CASSVRGIDYGYTF.

The V gene is TRBV6-5, the J gene TRBJ2-1, with 9 nucleotides matching TRBD2. CDR1 is MNHEY, CDR2 SVGAGI, per germline. This CDR3 is 14 amino acids long. V gave up 8 bases and J gave up 6 bases; unmatched junction bases: 8. The CDR3 nucleotides read TGTGCCAGCCGTCGCGGGGGGGCCCGCAATGAGCAGTTCTTC. Translated: CASRRGGARNEQFF.

The chain combines TRBV15 with TRBJ2-7, with TRBD2 matching 10 bases. The germline gives CDR1 LNHNV, CDR2 YYDKDF (reference sequence). After removal of 2 bases from V and 0 bases from J, the junction contained 7 bases not matched to a gene. The CDR3 loop spans 17 amino acids. The CDR3 sequence: CATSRLFSGGNSYEQYF. The CDR3 region has the DNA TGTGCCACCAGCAGACTCTTTAGCGGGGGGAACTCCTACGAGCAGTACTTC.

The rearrangement uses TRBV5-4 and TRBJ2-5; TRBD2 agrees at 9 bases. Germline V lookup: CDR1 SGHNT, CDR2 YYREEE (reference sequence). This CDR3 contains 14 residues. V lost 4 bases and J lost 5; bases outside the gene matches: 6. DNA of the CDR3: TGTGCCAGCAGCCCAAGGACTAGCGTGGAGACCCAGTACTTC. Encoded protein: CASSPRTSVETQYF.

A few counts support this clone. This chain joins TRBV5-1 and TRBJ1-3; 8 positions agree with TRBD1. Per the germline V gene, CDR1 is SGHRS and CDR2 is YFSETQ. The CDR3 sequence is 15 residues long. V was pared by 3 bases and J by 0 bases, with 2 bases of the junction left unmatched. CDR3 amino acids: CASSSGQVSGNTIYF. The CDR3 nucleotides read TGCGCCAGCAGCTCGGGACAGGTCTCTGGAAACACCATATATTTT.

The chain employs TRBV27 and TRBJ1-5; tentative D call: TRBD1 (6 bases). The germline gives CDR1 MNHEY, CDR2 SMNVEV (reference sequence). Between the trimmed V and J ends, which lost 2 bases and 6 bases, there was a span of 14 bases. This CDR3 is built from 15 residues. The CDR3: CASSLMGAQGQPQHF. The CDR3 DNA sequence: TGTGCCAGCAGTTTAATGGGGGCGCAGGGTCAGCCCCAGCATTTT.